Only a few counts were recorded for the clone carrying this T cell receptor (beta chain). Antigen: not known. This CDR3 has 16 residues. Trimming cost V 6 bases and J 4 bases; bases outside gene matches: 8. Germline V gene data show CDR1 as ENHRY and CDR2 as SYGVKD. Unique molecular identifiers were attached to individual cDNA molecules. MiXCR, applied by TCRdb to the 5' RACE reads, yields one record per CDR3 protein. The profile shows about 110,000 distinct CDR3 sequences, around 12% of them singletons. The data stem from a study of early T cells in non-severe SARS-CoV-2 infection. Looking at the study overall: Bulk RNA taken from unsorted whole blood was sequenced, leaving chains unpaired.

General study results and limits: Sequences matched to VDJdb favored anti-spike CD8 responses, while private and CD4 specificities were missed.

This sequence was found in an adult who was a healthcare worker with PCR-confirmed SARS-CoV-2 infection or an uninfected control (not recorded which). The chain combines TRBV10-3 with TRBJ2-3, with TRBD1 matching over 12 bases. Sequences were derived from whole blood, sampled at baseline. CDR3 nucleotides: TGTGCCATCAGGAATGGGACAGGGGGCCTCGCAGATACGCAGTATTTT. Translated: CAIRNGTGGLADTQYF.